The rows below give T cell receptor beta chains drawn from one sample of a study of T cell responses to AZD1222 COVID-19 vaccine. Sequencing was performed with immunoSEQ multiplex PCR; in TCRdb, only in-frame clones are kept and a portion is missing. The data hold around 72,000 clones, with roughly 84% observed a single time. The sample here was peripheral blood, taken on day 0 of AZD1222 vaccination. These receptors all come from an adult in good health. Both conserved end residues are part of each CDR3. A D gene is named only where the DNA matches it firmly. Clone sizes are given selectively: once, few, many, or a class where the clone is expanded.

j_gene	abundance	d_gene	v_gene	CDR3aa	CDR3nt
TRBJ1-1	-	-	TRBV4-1	CASSPFGVVNTEAFF	TGCGCCAGCAGCCCCTTCGGTGTAGTCAACACTGAAGCTTTCTTT
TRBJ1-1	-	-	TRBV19	CASWTAAEAFF	TGTGCCAGTTGGACGGCGGCTGAAGCTTTCTTT
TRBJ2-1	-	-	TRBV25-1	CASSDGNHEQFF	TGTGCCAGCAGTGACGGCAACCATGAGCAGTTCTTC
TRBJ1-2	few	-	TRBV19	CASTPGHQGGYGYTF	TGTGCCAGTACCCCGGGACACCAAGGCGGGTATGGCTACACCTTC
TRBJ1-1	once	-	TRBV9	CASSVVGMTEAFF	TGTGCCAGCAGCGTAGTTGGGATGACTGAAGCTTTCTTT
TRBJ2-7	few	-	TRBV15	CATSRAPGGWYEQYF	TGTGCCACCAGCAGAGCCCCCGGGGGCTGGTACGAGCAGTACTTC
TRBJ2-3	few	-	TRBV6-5	CASSFILNTQYF	TGTGCCAGCAGTTTCATCTTGAATACGCAGTATTTT
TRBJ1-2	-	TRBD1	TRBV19	CASSTLAGGAGNYGYTF	TGTGCCAGTAGTACCCTAGCAGGGGGGGCAGGCAACTATGGCTACACCTTC
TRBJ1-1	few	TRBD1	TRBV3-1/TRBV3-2	CASSPHRQGAFAEAFF	TGTGCCAGCAGCCCTCACCGACAGGGGGCGTTTGCTGAAGCTTTCTTT
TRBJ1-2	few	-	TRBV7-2	CASTLTQSAYYGYTF	TGTGCCAGCACCCTAACCCAATCAGCCTACTATGGCTACACCTTC
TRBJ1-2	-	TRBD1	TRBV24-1	CATSDSGTDYGYTF	TGTGCCACCAGTGATTCCGGGACAGACTATGGCTACACCTTC